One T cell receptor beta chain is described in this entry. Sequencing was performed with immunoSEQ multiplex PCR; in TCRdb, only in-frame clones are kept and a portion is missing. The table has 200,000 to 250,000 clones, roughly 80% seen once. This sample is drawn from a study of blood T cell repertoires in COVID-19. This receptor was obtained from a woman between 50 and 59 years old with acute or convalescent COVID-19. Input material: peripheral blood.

The CDR3 protein is CASSQDPRGGPDTQYF. The CDR3 nucleotides are TGCGCCAGCAGCCAAGACCCTCGAGGAGGCCCCGATACGCAGTATTTT. V and J are TRBV4-1 and TRBJ2-3; D perhaps matches TRBD2 (5 bases). The CDR3 extends over 16 amino acids. V was pared by 0 bases and J by 6 bases, with 16 bases between. Germline lookup yields CDR1 MGHRA and CDR2 YSYEKL.